This TCR beta chain appears in the sequencing data of a study of blood T cells in healthy people across ages. Researchers report isolating at least 6.5 million PBMCs per sample. For the second PCR, which ran for roughly 7 to 11 cycles, a sample-barcoded 5' primer and a J-beta primer mix were used. Researchers report that a template-switch adaptor with 12 random nucleotides tagged each cDNA molecule. MiXCR was run by TCRdb on the 5' RACE reads, yielding one entry per CDR3 protein. The sample gives about 760,000 distinct CDR3 sequences, around 25% of which show up once; 9.4% is in the top ten. This same sample was also taken into another study, of T cells of mothers and their children. From that paper: Healthy Caucasian mothers, three in number, and their six children were the donors. Slightly higher, non-significant overlap characterized related mother-child pairs relative to unrelated pairs.

The clonotype comes from a boy aged 5-17 years in good health. What was sequenced was blood.

The CDR3 here is CASSATGGAYEQYF. As DNA, the CDR3 is TGTGCCAGCAGTGCTACAGGGGGGGCCTACGAGCAGTACTTC. The chain couples TRBV25-1 to TRBJ2-7, with TRBD1 as a possible D gene (8 bases). Trimming removed 4 bases from V and 2 bases from J, with 12 bases in between. This CDR3 comprises 14 residues. The germline V gene has CDR1 MGHDK and CDR2 SYGVNS.